The T cell receptor beta chain described here comes from a study of blood T cells in healthy people across ages (dated by TCRdb to about 2015). Regarding the study in general: In model experiments, template switching captured roughly one uniquely barcoded TCR beta cDNA molecule for every two T cells. Using deep sequencing normalized with unique cDNA molecular identifiers, the study measured how TCR beta repertoire diversity changes with age. Four age groups were formed from the donors: young (average approximately 16 years), middle-aged (more than 35), aged (roughly 58) and long-lived (82). To avoid experimental bias, donors of different ages were spread randomly across the sequencing lanes. The study analyzed two additional independent replicas of 1 million unique cDNA reads from the same blood draw for two donors, one aged 18 to 30 and one aged 80 or older. What the study reported, not specific to this receptor: Because profiling used bulk unsorted PBMCs, naive and antigen-experienced compartments could not be compared conclusively. Compared with the aged group, the long-lived group had more naive CD4+ T cells, fewer expanded clones and increased TCR diversity, a pattern suggesting age selection. Estimates of total diversity from one million sequenced T cells were regarded as lower bounds and underestimates. As age increased, observed TCR beta diversity per million T cells dropped in a roughly linear way, and a significant reduction was already evident by age 40. There was a strong correlation between observed TCR beta diversity and the percentage of naive T cells measured by flow cytometry. Because donor CMV infection status was unknown, age-related changes in expanded clonotypes were potentially confounded.

The donors were a few dozen Caucasian individuals from Russia, aged roughly 6 to 100 years, who were systemically healthy. Ten milliliters of peripheral blood were drawn from each donor into EDTA-treated Vacutainer tubes. PBMCs were isolated by Ficoll-Paque density-gradient centrifugation, with at least 6 million obtained per sample. Trizol reagent was used to extract total RNA from the PBMCs, yielding at least 5.5 micrograms per sample. For every donor, flow cytometry on a PBMC aliquot measured the percentage of naive CD45RAhigh/CD27high T cells. Concerning this clonotype: Its cognate antigen has yet to be identified. Qualities for individual bases were not recorded, and no much larger clone is one base off.

As encoded in the germline V gene (reference sequence), CDR1 is DFQATT while CDR2 is SNEGSKA. Germline trimming: 5 bases from V, 8 bases from J; junction bases outside gene matches: 1. From the cysteine through the phenylalanine, the CDR3 covers 12 amino acids. Of all the DNA, just the CDR3 is kept, 36 bases in frame from base 1. Receptor libraries were prepared by 5' RACE. The sequencing machine was an Illumina HiSeq 2500. A second roughly 7 to 11 cycle PCR used a sample-barcoded 5' primer and a J-beta primer mix. A unique molecular identifier was introduced onto each TCR beta cDNA molecule by a template-switch 5' adaptor carrying 12 random nucleotides. Each sample yielded at least 2.5 million CDR3-containing paired-end reads. All of the RNA was converted into first-strand cDNA using the Mint cDNA synthesis kit, with a TRBC-specific oligonucleotide serving as the primer. Following uracil-DNA glycosylase treatment, a first 18-cycle PCR with universal primers M1SS and BC2_uni_R was performed on all cDNA. For the original study's pipeline: Normalization of each sample was performed by random selection of 1 million high-quality reads, each carrying a distinct molecular identifier. Reads sharing molecular identifiers were discarded rather than binned into consensus sequences. MiTCR, with a Q25 quality threshold and the strictest error-elimination algorithm, was used for CDR3 identification, clonotype clustering and error correction. A nonparametric unseen species model with Euler transformation was used to estimate lower-bound total TCR beta diversity. TCRdb handled the public reads itself, with Q25 trimming in fastp and clone calling in MiXCR, and kept productive beta chains. When rows share a CDR3 protein, they turn into one entry using the most common DNA and genes. TCRdb, rather than the study authors, made the V and J calls. The sample contains some 1.7 million distinct CDR3 sequences, approximately 30% of them found a single time. Of the sample, less than 9.5% is held by the ten largest clones.

The sequencing input was blood. The sequence is built from TRBV20-1 and TRBJ2-3; 13 bases in the junction line up with TRBD2. The receptor comes from a woman aged 25 to 39 in good health. The CDR3 protein is CSARLAGGTQYF. The nucleotides read TGCAGTGCTCGACTAGCGGGGGGTACGCAGTATTTT.